This entry concerns a single T cell receptor beta chain. The data are from a study of Ad26.COV2.S vaccination and SARS-CoV-2 variants. The overall study: Administration of Ad26.COV2.S was intramuscular, either once or twice 56 days apart.

Some clones are missing from TCRdb's copy, which holds only in-frame ones; the method was immunoSEQ multiplex PCR. The sample lists about 680,000 clones, around 92% occurring once. The treatment is: some 20 received Ad26.COV2.S at low or high dose, single or two shots; 5 received placebo; per-sample allocation not given. Day 63 after the first injection of vaccine or placebo was the sampling time. Wuhan-strain SARS-CoV-2 spike was expressed by the Ad26 vector that made up the vaccine. The TCR sequence derives from a person between 18 and 59 years old who received the Ad26.COV2.S COVID-19 vaccine or a placebo. Here the sequenced sample was peripheral blood, taken in a trial of Ad26.COV2.S vaccine versus placebo.

CDR3 sequence: CASSQALDRGQYF. The CDR3 coding sequence is TGTGCCAGCAGCCAAGCTCTCGACAGGGGGCAGTACTTC. The V gene is TRBV3-1 (or the pseudogene TRBV3-2), the J gene TRBJ2-7; 8 bases agree with TRBD1. From germline, CDR1 is LGHDT and CDR2 YNNKEL (reference sequence). The CDR3 sequence is 13 residues long. The junction had 5 bases not matched to a gene; V was cut back by 1 base and J by 9 bases.